The 20 T cell receptor beta chains below all came from one sample that was sequenced in a study of cytomegalovirus exposure and HLA in healthy donors (dated by TCRdb to the late 2010s). Library construction relied on the immunoSEQ multiplex PCR assay. For the multiplex PCR, a mixture combining 60 forward primers for TCR Vbeta segments and 13 reverse primers for TCR Jbeta segments was used. TCRdb retrieved this table from immuneACCESS and kept in-frame rearrangements only. Not all clones are present; in checked studies, unresolved V genes account for under half, and no reason is known for the remainder. The sample has under 90,000 clones on record, about 87% of them singletons. The ten top clones hold 2% to 2.5% of the sample. What was sequenced was PBMCs. The receptor set was obtained from a man in his late teens or twenties in good health and CMV-seronegative.

This chain links TRBV6-5 with TRBJ2-7; 9 bases map to TRBD1. This CDR3 comprises 15 residues. V shed 6 bases, J shed 5 bases, and the junction held 11 bases outside the gene matches. Germline V gene lookup returns CDR1 MNHEY and CDR2 SVGAGI. The CDR3 here is CASRKTGTGRHEQYF. CDR3 nucleotides: TGTGCCAGCAGAAAGACCGGGACAGGGCGCCACGAGCAGTACTTC.

There are a few counts of this clone. The rearrangement uses TRBV7-2 and TRBJ1-4, with D tentatively TRBD1 (5 bases). Looked up from germline, CDR1 is SGHTA and CDR2 is FQGNSA. The CDR3 is made up of 17 amino acids. Trimming removed 3 bases from V and 0 bases from J, with 14 bases in between. The DNA of the CDR3 is TGTGCCAGCAGCTTCGGGGACCGGGGGGCAACTAATGAAAAACTGTTTTTT. Translating it yields CASSFGDRGATNEKLFF.

V is TRBV2 and J is TRBJ1-2; 9 bases line up with TRBD1. Germline lookup yields CDR1 SNHLY and CDR2 FYNNEI. Unmatched junction bases numbered 6, after V lost 2 bases and J lost 8 bases. This CDR3 is built from 14 residues. The CDR3: CASSEHDRGSGYTF. CDR3 coding DNA: TGTGCCAGCAGTGAACACGACAGGGGGAGCGGCTACACCTTC.

J is TRBJ2-7 and V is TRBV11-2; D might be TRBD1 (5 bases). The germline V gene has CDR1 SGHAT and CDR2 FQNNGV. This CDR3 comprises 18 residues. Trimming pared 0 bases from V and 3 bases from J, leaving 21 bases between. CDR3 nucleotide sequence: TGTGCCAGCAGCTTAGATTGGGGTGGTCCGACAAGGGGCTACGAGCAGTACTTC. This codes for CASSLDWGGPTRGYEQYF.

The rearrangement links TRBV7-9 to TRBJ1-1, with 11 nucleotides matching TRBD1. Germline values: CDR1 SEHNR, CDR2 FQNEAQ (reference sequence). After removal of 2 bases from V and 3 bases from J, the junction contained 5 bases not matched to a gene. This CDR3 comprises 16 residues. The CDR3 region has the DNA TGTGCCAGCAGCTTAACCCGGACAGGGGGCTACACTGAAGCTTTCTTT. Amino acid sequence: CASSLTRTGGYTEAFF. Supplemented by reference TRBV7-9 and TRBJ1-1, the full variable domain reads DTGVSQNPRHKITKRGQNVTFRCDPISEHNRLYWYRQTLGQGPEFLTYFQNEAQLEKSRLLSDRFSAERPKGSFSTLEIQRTEQGDSAMYLCASSLTRTGGYTEAFFGQGTRLTVV.

The chain recombines TRBV9 with TRBJ1-2; TRBD1 matches at 8 bases. The CDR3 loop spans 15 amino acids. Germline V gene sequence: CDR1 SGDLS, CDR2 YYNGEE. The V segment lost 1 base and the J segment 9 bases; nucleotides outside the gene matches: 11. The CDR3 DNA sequence: TGTGCCAGCAGCGTACTCCGCCAGGGGGCGAATCGCTACACCTTC. It is translated as CASSVLRQGANRYTF.

The chain recombines TRBV25-1 with TRBJ2-7, with D maybe TRBD1 (5 bases). CDR1 MGHDK and CDR2 SYGVNS come from the germline V gene. V lost 4 bases, J lost 6 bases, and 10 bases lay in between. The CDR3 has 12 residues. The DNA for the CDR3 is TGTGCCAGCAGTGGTACAGGATTCGAGCAGTACTTC. Translated, it gives CASSGTGFEQYF.

The DNA for the CDR3 is TGCGCCAGCAGCCAAACCTACAGTAACTATGGCTACACCTTC. Translated, it gives CASSQTYSNYGYTF. This rearrangement joins TRBV4-1 to TRBJ1-2; no firm D call. V was trimmed by 2 bases and J by 1 base, leaving 8 bases between them. The CDR3 length is 14 residues. Germline V gene data show CDR1 as MGHRA and CDR2 as YSYEKL.

Here the CDR3 DNA reads TGCGCCAGCAGTAGGGACAGGGGGTCCTACGAGCAGTACTTC. Translated, it gives CASSRDRGSYEQYF. The chain recombines TRBV10-1 with TRBJ2-7, with 11 positions matching TRBD1. V shed 5 bases and J 1 base; nucleotides not matched to a gene: 1. Germline CDR1 reads WNHNN; CDR2 reads SYGVQD (reference sequence). This CDR3 has 14 residues.

The CDR3 spells CASSLTQGQGVREQYF. The CDR3 DNA follows: TGTGCCAGCAGTCTAACCCAGGGACAGGGCGTGAGGGAGCAGTACTTC. This chain uses TRBV27 with TRBJ2-7, with 9 bases aligning to TRBD1. V was clipped by 5 bases and J by 7 bases; unmatched bases: 15. Germline V gene sequence: CDR1 MNHEY, CDR2 SMNVEV (reference sequence). This CDR3 comprises 16 residues.

V and J are TRBV12-5 and TRBJ2-1; 7 nucleotides align to TRBD1. The CDR3 contains 13 residues. CDR1 is LGHNT, CDR2 FRNRAP, per germline. Trimming removed 6 bases from V and 7 bases from J; junction bases left unmatched: 6. CDR3 protein: CASGTRGSNEQFF. The CDR3 DNA reads as TGTGCTAGTGGAACCAGGGGGTCGAATGAGCAGTTCTTC.

This chain links TRBV12-2 with TRBJ2-7; TRBD2, the D gene given by the table, was not confirmed from the DNA. TRBV12-2 is a pseudogene. This CDR3 is built from 15 residues. Written as DNA, the CDR3 is TGTGCAAGTCGCGACACATCTAGCGGGAGTTACGAGCAGTACTTC. Its translation: CASRDTSSGSYEQYF.

DNA of the CDR3: TGTGCCAGCTCACAAGCGGACAGCTACGAGCAGTACTTC. This codes for CASSQADSYEQYF. The V call is TRBV18, the J call TRBJ2-7; possible D gene TRBD1, 6 bases. The CDR3 runs to 13 residues. V was clipped by 4 bases and J by 3 bases, with 10 bases between them. Germline V gene data show CDR1 as KGHSH and CDR2 as LQKENI.

V gene TRBV7-9 combines with J gene TRBJ1-1; D remains ambiguous. The CDR3 is made up of 11 amino acids. Trimming cost V 5 bases and J 11 bases, with 12 bases left between them. Germline CDR1 and CDR2: SEHNR and FQNEAQ (reference sequence). The CDR3 bases are TGTGCCAGCAGCCAGCAGGATTTGGCTTTCTTT. Translation gives CASSQQDLAFF.

This clone appeared a few times. This rearrangement joins TRBV11-2 to TRBJ1-6; the match to TRBD1 covers 7 bases. Trimming at V came to 5 bases and at J to 16 bases, leaving 11 bases not matched to a gene. Germline CDR1 and CDR2: SGHAT and FQNNGV. CDR3 size: 13 residues. The CDR3 DNA reads as TGTGCCAGCAGCCCAGCCCCCGGGACAGATCTCCACTTT. Translating gives CASSPAPGTDLHF.

The rearrangement uses TRBV5-1 and TRBJ1-5, with TRBD1 matching over 8 bases. The trim removed 1 base at V and 5 bases at J, leaving 5 bases unmatched. Germline values: CDR1 SGHRS, CDR2 YFSETQ. This CDR3 is built from 15 residues. The CDR3 protein is CASSLSRGPDQPQHF. The CDR3 coding sequence is TGCGCCAGCAGCTTGTCCAGGGGGCCTGATCAGCCCCAGCATTTT.

The CDR3 nucleotides read TGTGCCATCAGTGGAGGGTACGAGCAGTACTTC. Encoded protein: CAISGGYEQYF. The V and J genes are TRBV10-3 and TRBJ2-7; possibly TRBD2 for D (5 bases). Trimming took 4 bases from V and 4 from J, leaving 5 bases between them. The CDR3 is 11 residues long. Per the germline V gene, CDR1 is ENHRY and CDR2 is SYGVKD.

V usage is TRBV5-1 and J usage is TRBJ1-3; 9 positions match TRBD1. The CDR3 extends over 16 amino acids. Per the germline V gene, CDR1 is SGHRS and CDR2 is YFSETQ. V gave up 4 bases and J gave up 4 bases; unmatched junction bases: 9. In DNA, the CDR3 is TGCGCCAGCAGCCGTTCGGGGACAGGGCCGGGAAACACCATATATTTT. It encodes CASSRSGTGPGNTIYF.

The chain recombines TRBV10-3 with TRBJ2-5; D perhaps matches TRBD2 (6 bases). Per germline, CDR1 ENHRY and CDR2 SYGVKD. This CDR3 is built from 14 residues. V was trimmed by 6 bases and J by 3 bases, leaving 14 bases between them. CDR3 region: CAIRAEGREETQYF. CDR3 bases: TGTGCCATCAGGGCGGAGGGGCGCGAAGAGACCCAGTACTTC.

The chain has TRBV19 and TRBJ2-5; the D is unclear. V lost 5 bases and J 0 bases, leaving 10 bases between the germline ends. Germline CDR1 LNHDA, CDR2 SQIVND (reference sequence). The CDR3 contains 14 residues. DNA of the CDR3: TGTGCCAGTAGTCCAACAGTGTACCAAGAGACCCAGTACTTC. Amino acids: CASSPTVYQETQYF. The variable domain in full, with the rest retrieved from reference TRBV19 and TRBJ2-5, is DGGITQSPKYLFRKEGQNVTLSCEQNLNHDAMYWYRQDPGQGLRLIYYSQIVNDFQKGDIAEGYSVSREKKESFPLTVTSAQKNPTAFYLCASSPTVYQETQYFGPGTRLLVL.